What follows is one T cell receptor (beta chain) and its context. The method was immunoSEQ multiplex PCR; TCRdb's version includes in-frame clones alone and lacks a portion of them. The sample lists about 2.4 million clones, 80% to 95% occurring once. This sample stems from a study of shared clonotypes between healthy human individuals. Study as a whole: Donor composition was a couple of women and three men, aged 18 to 49.

From germline, CDR1 is SGHVS and CDR2 FNYEAQ. The CDR3 has 14 amino acids. Trimming cost V 1 base and J 9 bases, with 16 bases left between them. The V and J genes are TRBV7-6 and TRBJ2-7; D might be TRBD2 (6 bases). The clonotype comes from a man younger than 30 in good health. Some clones in this sample may be carry-over from other donors' samples. Sequencing was performed on naive CD4+ T cells from PBMCs. Stated subset: CD45RA+ positively selected. The CDR3 nucleotides read TGTGCCAGCAGCTTAGGGGTAACGGGCGGGGCGCAGTACTTC. Residues: CASSLGVTGGAQYF. Looking up the rest from reference TRBV7-6 and TRBJ2-7 gives the full variable domain: GAGVSQSPRYKVTKRGQDVALRCDPISGHVSLYWYRQALGQGPEFLTYFNYEAQQDKSGLPNDRFSAERPEGSISTLTIQRTEQRDSAMYRCASSLGVTGGAQYFGPGTRLTVT.